This T cell receptor beta chain is drawn from a study of T-cell reconstitution after alpha-beta-depleted transplantation in children. Remarks on this clonotype: A clone one base away is much larger, so this may be a read error. The final CDR3 position lacks the conserved phenylalanine or tryptophan, pointing to a likely read error. The limits of the CDR3 on the DNA are not certain, so only TCRdb's listed CDR3 is given.

Unique molecular identifiers were built into the TCRbeta library. TCRdb re-analysed the PCR reads in MiXCR, keeping a single row per CDR3 protein. The data contain 280,000 or so distinct CDR3 sequences, 9.5% to 13% of them singletons. The TCR comes from a male patient aged 2-15 years who had a stem cell transplant for chronic granulomatous disease, so the T cells may come from the graft donor. The sample consisted of peripheral blood, taken 180 days after TCRalphabeta/CD19-depleted stem cell transplant.

CDR3 amino acids: CASRPTGFGVVI. This chain joins TRBV28 and TRBJ2-1; TRBD1, as called in the table, went unchecked against the DNA. The CDR3 spans 12 residues, counting both ends. Germline V gene data show CDR1 as MDHEN and CDR2 as SYDVKM.